Following are 7 T cell receptor beta chains from one sample sequenced in a study of Graves' ophthalmopathy and Graves' hyperthyroidism. Scientists amplified the TCR beta CDR3 regions from RNA transcripts. HTBI-primed RT-PCR formed the first round, and a multiplex PCR formed the second. TCRdb re-derived calls from the multiplex PCR reads in MiXCR, one entry per CDR3 protein. Among about 390,000 distinct CDR3 sequences, 15% to 19% were seen once, and the ten largest hold 5.5% to 7%. Sequenced material: peripheral blood. These receptors came from a woman between 18 and 29 years old with stable Graves' hyperthyroidism.

This clonotype showed up many times. The chain is built from TRBV29-1 and TRBJ1-1, with a tentative D call TRBD1 (5 bases). Germline CDR1 reads SQVTM; CDR2 reads ANQGSEA. The V and J ends lost 4 bases and 2 bases respectively, with 8 bases between them. This CDR3 is built from 12 residues. CDR3 in amino acids: CSVVRGNTEAFF. The CDR3 coding sequence is TGCAGCGTTGTAAGGGGAAACACTGAAGCTTTCTTT.

This clonotype has a count of ten or more. V gene TRBV20-1 combines with J gene TRBJ2-7; TRBD1 aligns across 7 bases. Germline V CDR1 and CDR2: DFQATT, SNEGSKA (reference sequence). This CDR3 is built from 13 residues. V lost 3 bases, J lost 2 bases, and 4 bases stayed unmatched. The DNA for the CDR3 is TGCAGTGCTAGCCGGGACAGTGCCTACGAGCAGTACTTC. This translates into CSASRDSAYEQYF.

This clonotype was detected ten times or more. The rearrangement joins TRBV4-1 to TRBJ1-1, with D possibly being TRBD1 (5 bases). V lost 5 bases and J lost 7, with 20 bases in between. CDR3 length: 15 amino acids. CDR1 and CDR2 from the germline V gene are MGHRA and YSYEKL. This CDR3 reads CASSFGWGDGSEAFF. CDR3 sequence (DNA): TGCGCCAGCAGCTTCGGCTGGGGGGATGGAAGTGAAGCTTTCTTT.

In its sample, this clonotype was seen many times. A read error is possible here, since a much larger clone lies one base away. The chain has TRBV2 and TRBJ2-4; no clear D. Germline V gene data show CDR1 as SNHLY and CDR2 as FYNNEI. This CDR3 is built from 15 residues. CDR3 in DNA: TGTGCCAGCAGTGAAGGAGGCGTCGGTCAAAACATTAAGTACTTC. Translated, it gives CASSEGGVGQNIKYF. Full variable domain (rest looked up from reference TRBV2 and TRBJ2-4): EPEVTQTPSHQVTQMGQEVILRCVPISNHLYFYWYRQILGQKVEFLVSFYNNEISEKSEIFDDQFSVERPDGSNFTLKIRSTKLEDSAMYFCASSEGGVGQNIKYFGAGTRLSVL.

This clonotype was observed at least ten times. V is TRBV28 and J is TRBJ1-3; possible D gene TRBD1, 6 bases. V was pared by 7 bases and J by 1 base, with 17 bases between. The CDR3 is made up of 16 amino acids. Per the germline V gene, CDR1 is MDHEN and CDR2 is SYDVKM. DNA of the CDR3: TGTGCCAGCAACCCTCCGGGACAAGTTTCTGGAAACACCATATATTTT. Amino acid sequence: CASNPPGQVSGNTIYF.

The sample holds a few counts of this clonotype. The chain carries TRBV4-2 and TRBJ1-1; TRBD1 might be the D (5 bases). This CDR3 contains 17 residues. V was pared by 0 bases and J by 5 bases, with 19 bases between. Germline CDR1 reads LGHNA; CDR2 reads YNFKEQ. DNA of the CDR3: TGTGCCAGCAGCCAAGATTTATCGTCGGGGGTAAAAACTGAAGCTTTCTTT. Its translation: CASSQDLSSGVKTEAFF.

The table lists this clonotype with many counts. V is TRBV7-8 and J is TRBJ1-5, with D uncertain. Germline values: CDR1 SGHVS, CDR2 FQNEAQ. The CDR3 is made up of 15 amino acids. V was shortened by 5 bases and J by 6 bases, with 17 bases between the two germline ends. The CDR3 spells CASSPGRHDGQPQHF. The CDR3 DNA sequence: TGTGCCAGCAGCCCAGGACGACATGATGGTCAGCCCCAGCATTTT.